This T cell receptor beta chain was retrieved from a study of T cell changes during pregnancy in multiple sclerosis. CDR3 size: 13 residues. Germline assignment: CDR1 LNHDA and CDR2 SQIVND (reference sequence). V trimming: 5 bases; J trimming: 7 bases; junction bases outside the gene matches: 2. Comment on this clone: Other DNA sequences from this sample encode an identical CDR3 as well.

Only in-frame clones appear in the TCRdb table, and some are missing; sequencing was by immunoSEQ multiplex PCR. The table includes about 59,000 clones, around 94% detected once. The chain uses TRBV19 and TRBJ2-7; 13 bases fit TRBD2. The sample in question was CD8+ T cells from peripheral blood mononuclear cells, obtained after pregnancy. The TCR was taken from a female donor with multiple sclerosis, enrolled in a pregnancy study. CDR3 bases: TGTGCCAGTAGTCCGGGACTAGCGGGAGAGCAGTACTTC. Amino acids: CASSPGLAGEQYF.